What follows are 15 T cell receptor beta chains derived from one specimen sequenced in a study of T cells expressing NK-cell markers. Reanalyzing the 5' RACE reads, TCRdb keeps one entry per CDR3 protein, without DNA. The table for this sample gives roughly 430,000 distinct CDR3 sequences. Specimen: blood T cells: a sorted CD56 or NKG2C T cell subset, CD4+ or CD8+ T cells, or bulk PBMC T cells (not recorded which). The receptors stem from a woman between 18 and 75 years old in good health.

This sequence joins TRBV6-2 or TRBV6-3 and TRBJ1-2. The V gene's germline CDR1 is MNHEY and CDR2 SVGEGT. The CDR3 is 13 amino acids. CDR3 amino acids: CASSRAAHYGYTF.

The CDR3 sequence is CASSEDRAGELFF. The chain joins TRBV9 to TRBJ2-2; without DNA, the TCRdb call of TRBD1 cannot be checked. CDR1 SGDLS and CDR2 YYNGEE come from the germline V gene. This CDR3 has 13 amino acids. Combining the CDR3 with reference TRBV9 and TRBJ2-2 gives the whole variable domain DSGVTQTPKHLITATGQRVTLRCSPRSGDLSVYWYQQSLDQGLQFLIQYYNGEERAKGNILERFSAQQFPDLHSELNLSSLELGDSALYFCASSEDRAGELFFGEGSRLTVL.

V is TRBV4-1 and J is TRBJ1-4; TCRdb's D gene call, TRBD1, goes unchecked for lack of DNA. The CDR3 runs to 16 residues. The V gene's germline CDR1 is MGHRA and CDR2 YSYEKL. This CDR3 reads CASSQEGGGRIEKLFF.

The CDR3 spells CASTPAGGMDYGYTF. The chain combines TRBV19 with TRBJ1-2; the TCRdb call, TRBD1, lacks DNA for checking. This CDR3 spans 15 amino acids. CDR1 and CDR2 from the germline V gene are LNHDA and SQIVND (reference sequence). The variable domain in full, with the rest retrieved from reference TRBV19 and TRBJ1-2, is DGGITQSPKYLFRKEGQNVTLSCEQNLNHDAMYWYRQDPGQGLRLIYYSQIVNDFQKGDIAEGYSVSREKKESFPLTVTSAQKNPTAFYLCASTPAGGMDYGYTFGSGTRLTVV.

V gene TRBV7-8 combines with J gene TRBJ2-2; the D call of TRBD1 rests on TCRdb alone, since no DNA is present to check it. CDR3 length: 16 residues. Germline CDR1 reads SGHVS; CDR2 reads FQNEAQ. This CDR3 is CASSLFRGSGDGELFF.

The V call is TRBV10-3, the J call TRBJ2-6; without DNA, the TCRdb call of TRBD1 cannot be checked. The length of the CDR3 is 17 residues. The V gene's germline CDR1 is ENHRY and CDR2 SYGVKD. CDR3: CAISRGTTTSGANVLTF.

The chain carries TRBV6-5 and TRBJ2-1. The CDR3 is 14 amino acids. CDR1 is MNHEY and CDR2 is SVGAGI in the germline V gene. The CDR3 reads CASSYGLAYNEQFF.

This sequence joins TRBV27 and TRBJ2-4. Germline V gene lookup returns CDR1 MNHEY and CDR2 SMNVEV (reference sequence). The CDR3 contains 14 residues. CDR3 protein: CASSLVGAKNIQYF.

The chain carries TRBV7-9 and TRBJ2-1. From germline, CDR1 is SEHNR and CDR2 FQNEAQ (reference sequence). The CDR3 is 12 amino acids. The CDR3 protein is CASSPFFPEQFF.

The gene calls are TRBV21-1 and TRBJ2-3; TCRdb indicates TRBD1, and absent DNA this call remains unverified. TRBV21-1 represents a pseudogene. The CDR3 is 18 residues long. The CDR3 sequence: CASSRRPRGQPPTDTQYF.

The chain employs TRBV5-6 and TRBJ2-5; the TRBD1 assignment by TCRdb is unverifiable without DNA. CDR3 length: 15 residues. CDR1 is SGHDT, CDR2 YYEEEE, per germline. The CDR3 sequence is CASSSLPTGEETQYF.

The CDR3 sequence is CSARGGSSNQPQHF. The chain combines TRBV20-1 with TRBJ1-5; TCRdb proposes TRBD1, but this gene call is untestable without DNA. CDR3 length equals 14 residues. From germline, CDR1 is DFQATT and CDR2 SNEGSKA (reference sequence).

This CDR3 is CSVEVLQGANEKLFF. The rearrangement joins TRBV29-1 to TRBJ1-4; with no DNA, the TCRdb D assignment of TRBD1 cannot be verified. Germline lookup yields CDR1 SQVTM and CDR2 ANQGSEA. The CDR3 runs to 15 residues.

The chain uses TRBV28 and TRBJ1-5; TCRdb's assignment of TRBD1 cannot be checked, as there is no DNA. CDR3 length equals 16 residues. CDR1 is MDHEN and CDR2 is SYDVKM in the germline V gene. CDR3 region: CASSRTGRQSGQPQHF.

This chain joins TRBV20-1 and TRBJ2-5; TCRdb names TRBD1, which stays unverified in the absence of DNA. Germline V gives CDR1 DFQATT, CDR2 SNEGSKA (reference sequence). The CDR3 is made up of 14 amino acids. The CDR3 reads CSAREGQGLETQYF.